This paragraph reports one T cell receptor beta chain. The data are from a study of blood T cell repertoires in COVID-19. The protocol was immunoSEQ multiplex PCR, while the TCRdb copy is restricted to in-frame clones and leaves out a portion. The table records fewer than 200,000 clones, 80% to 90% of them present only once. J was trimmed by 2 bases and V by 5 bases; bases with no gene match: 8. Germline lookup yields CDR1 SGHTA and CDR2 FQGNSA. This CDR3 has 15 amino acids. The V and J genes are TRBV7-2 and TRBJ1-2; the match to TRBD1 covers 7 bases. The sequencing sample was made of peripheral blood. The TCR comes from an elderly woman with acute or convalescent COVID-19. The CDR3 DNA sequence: TGTGCCAGCAGCCTCCTCGGAGGGGGCAACTATGGCTACACCTTC. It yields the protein CASSLLGGGNYGYTF. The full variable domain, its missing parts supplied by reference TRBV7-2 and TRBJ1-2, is GAGVSQSPSNKVTEKGKDVELRCDPISGHTALYWYRQSLGQGLEFLIYFQGNSAPDKSGLPSDRFSAERTGGSVSTLTIQRTQQEDSAVYLCASSLLGGGNYGYTFGSGTRLTVV.